Each of the 8 T cell receptor beta chains below was sequenced from the same sample in a study of radiotherapy plus CTLA-4 blockade in lung cancer. Some clones are missing from TCRdb's copy, which holds only in-frame ones; the method was immunoSEQ multiplex PCR. Seen here are roughly 85,000 clones, around 90% observed once, and the top ten hold about a sixth. This specimen was peripheral blood, taken from a patient treated with radiotherapy plus ipilimumab. The origin of the receptors is a human donor with non-small cell lung cancer that progressed on radiotherapy plus ipilimumab.

The chain recombines TRBV7-9 with TRBJ1-1; TRBD1 aligns across 9 bases. The CDR3 is made up of 15 amino acids. In germline, CDR1 is SEHNR, CDR2 FQNEAQ (reference sequence). With V trimmed by 5 bases and J by 4 bases, 8 bases remained unmatched. The CDR3 protein is CASSPTGGAGTEAFF. CDR3 in DNA: TGTGCCAGCAGCCCCACAGGGGGCGCCGGCACTGAAGCTTTCTTT.

The gene calls are TRBV5-4 and TRBJ2-2; 9 bases are shared with TRBD2. In germline, CDR1 is SGHNT, CDR2 YYREEE (reference sequence). The CDR3 spans 16 residues. The J segment lost 4 bases and the V segment lost 4 bases, leaving 8 bases of the junction unmatched. The DNA for the CDR3 is TGTGCCAGCAGCGAACTAGCGGGCAAGAGCACCGGGGAGCTGTTTTTT. Its translation: CASSELAGKSTGELFF.

The chain is built from TRBV29-1 and TRBJ2-7; D gene unclear. This CDR3 comprises 13 residues. Germline V gives CDR1 SQVTM, CDR2 ANQGSEA. Trimming took off 7 bases at V and 0 bases at J, with 13 bases between the two ends. CDR3 residues: CSAGEDISYEQYF. The CDR3 nucleotides are TGCAGCGCCGGTGAGGATATCTCCTACGAGCAGTACTTC.

This clone was observed a single time. The chain links TRBV25-1 to TRBJ2-5; D is tentatively TRBD1 or TRBD2 (5 bases each). The germline gives CDR1 MGHDK, CDR2 SYGVNS. CDR3 length: 12 residues. V was trimmed by 5 bases and J by 13 bases, leaving 17 bases between them. CDR3 amino acids: CASSPPGPLRYF. CDR3 nucleotide sequence: TGTGCCAGCAGTCCCCCGGGACCCTTAAGGTACTTC.

The rearrangement links TRBV5-1 to TRBJ2-7, with no clear D. V dropped 0 bases and J dropped 6 bases, with 10 bases sitting between them. This CDR3 contains 13 residues. Germline values: CDR1 SGHRS, CDR2 YFSETQ. The CDR3 spells CASSLAPGGEQYF. The CDR3 DNA reads TGCGCCAGCAGCTTGGCCCCGGGTGGCGAGCAGTACTTC.

With regard to this clone: An end of the junction differs from the germline gene, which may be a read error. Other DNA sequences of this sample code for an identical CDR3. This chain connects TRBV9 to TRBJ1-1; TRBD1 aligns across 10 bases. Germline CDR1 and CDR2: SGDLS and YYNGEE. This CDR3 is 15 amino acids long. CDR3 region: CASSPGQGLNTEAFF. In nucleotides, the CDR3 is TGTGCTAGCAGCCCGGGACAGGGGCTGAACACTGAAGCTTTCTTT.

In this sample, this clone turned up once. The chain employs TRBV7-9 and TRBJ1-2; D unresolved. Trimming took off 1 base at V and 13 bases at J, with 13 bases between the two ends. In germline, CDR1 is SEHNR, CDR2 FQNEAQ (reference sequence). The CDR3 has 12 amino acids. CDR3 sequence (DNA): TGTGCCAGCAGCTTAGGGCCGGGTCTCGGCACCTTC. It yields the protein CASSLGPGLGTF.

This clone was seen only once. The rearrangement links TRBV4-3 to TRBJ2-7; D unresolved. V was pared by 0 bases and J by 4 bases, with 13 bases between. The CDR3 totals 15 residues. The germline V gene has CDR1 LGHNA and CDR2 YSLEER. The DNA of the CDR3 is TGCGCCAGCAGCCAAGAGTCACGAGCTGGGTACGAGCAGTACTTC. Encoded protein: CASSQESRAGYEQYF.